This T cell receptor (beta chain) originates from a study of blood T cell repertoires in COVID-19. As for the study in general: T cells, B-cell-depleted T cells, or PBMCs provided the cDNA or gDNA that served as material.

Germline loops: CDR1 LGHNT, CDR2 FRNRAP. J was trimmed by 2 bases and V by 0 bases; bases with no gene match: 12. The CDR3 has 19 residues. Authors' methods: Estimated nucleated cell counts came from reference gene primer amplification. Method: immunoSEQ multiplex PCR; TCRdb's copy keeps in-frame clones and lacks some. For V, J and clone size, that table is used; D and trimming come from the DNA. The sample has roughly 290,000 clones, around nine tenths seen once. The rearrangement uses TRBV12-5 and TRBJ2-3; 9 bases line up with TRBD2. The sample consisted of peripheral blood. This sequence originates from a man younger than 40 with acute or convalescent COVID-19. The CDR3 bases are TGTGCTAGTGGTTTGGTTCCACAACCGACTAGCGGAATCACAGATACGCAGTATTTT. It codes for CASGLVPQPTSGITDTQYF.